This TCR beta chain appears in the sequencing data of a study of monozygotic twins with inflammatory bowel disease (dated by TCRdb to between 2018 and 2020). About the investigation overall: The full study comprised 30 or so monozygotic twin pairs: nine German pairs (four IBD-concordant, five IBD-discordant) and 19 IBD-discordant Danish pairs. Within discordant pairs, disease-associated traits were sought mainly by comparing IBD patients with their genetically identical healthy co-twins. Each individual had, on average, about 151 000 unique TCRalpha sequences and 181 000 unique TCRbeta sequences available for analysis. Broader findings and caveats from the paper: Concordant and discordant twins showed no difference in repertoire similarity, possibly because of limited statistical power. No single strong signal or clonotype linked to IBD turned up in the results, so the idea that one exists was not supported. Compared with healthy twins, IBD patients had fewer clonotypes in common with other individuals, a difference most pronounced in patients showing signs of disease activity. Because patients received different immunosuppressive treatments, the repertoires may have picked up extra background noise and variability between individuals. Distinction between different T cell subtypes could not be achieved in the analysis. Measured by the inverse Simpson index, TCRbeta repertoire diversity was lower in IBD patients than in their healthy co-twins.

Remarks on this clonotype: What antigen it recognizes has not been identified.

CDR1 SGHDT and CDR2 YYEEEE are derived from the germline V gene. Inclusive of the bounding cysteine and phenylalanine, the CDR3 is 15 residues long. The record lacks a DNA sequence. From each donor, an approximately 2.5 ml peripheral blood sample was drawn into PAXgene tubes and stored at -80 degrees C. Total RNA was isolated from whole blood with the PAXgene blood miRNA kit on an automated QIAcube, without T cell sorting. Peripheral blood from monozygotic twin pairs who were concordant or discordant for inflammatory bowel disease underwent deep TCRalpha and TCRbeta repertoire profiling using unique molecular barcoding. Smoking habits were recorded for all twin pairs, and each individual was classified as a current, former or never smoker. The library was prepared using 5' RACE. The input for every TCR library was around 3,800 ng of total RNA. For each sample, cDNA synthesis with SMARTScribe reverse transcriptase was split into eight separate reactions. During cDNA synthesis, template switching introduced unique molecular identifiers that contained a 6-nucleotide sample barcode. TCRalpha and TCRbeta cDNA was amplified by two nested PCRs of about 15 and 9 cycles, with bead purification after each PCR. Before amplification, cDNA was treated with uracil DNA-glycosylase and purified using the QIAquick PCR purification kit. The second PCR was the step at which Illumina TruSeq-compatible adapters and sample-specific barcodes were added. TapeStation and Qubit were used to check library quality and concentration, and roughly 5 ng of each library went into the pool. Sequencing of pooled libraries was carried out on an Illumina HiSeq2500 single-index Rapid Run using 2 x 100 bp reads and custom sequencing primers. The paper's processing steps were these. UMI-based consensus assembly with MiGEC version 1.2.6 was used to correct PCR and sequencing errors. MiXCR version 2.1.1 was used for V(D)J alignment, clonotype assembly and CDR3 extraction. To normalise gene usage, clonotype sharing and MAIT/NKT TCR abundance, the analysis used the top 1000, 10 000 and 20 000 clonotypes per sample. Diversity was computed as the inverse Simpson index with the vegan R package after downsampling to 27 000 UMIs. Paired Mann-Whitney U tests were applied to discordant twin pairs, and Benjamini-Hochberg correction was used for multiple testing. After the reads were reprocessed by TCRdb, one entry was made per CDR3 protein sequence, with no DNA. In this record, the V and J calls reflect TCRdb's handling and not the investigators' own analysis. The sample's table covers approximately 400,000 distinct CDR3 sequences. 2.4% of the sample is in the top ten clones.

Recombination linked TRBV5-6 to TRBJ1-4; TCRdb designates TRBD1, a call that cannot be tested without DNA. The clonotype originates from a human donor with ulcerative colitis or Crohn's disease, or a healthy co-twin of an affected twin (not recorded which). The source material was blood. The encoded CDR3 is CASSSDRGTNEKLFF.